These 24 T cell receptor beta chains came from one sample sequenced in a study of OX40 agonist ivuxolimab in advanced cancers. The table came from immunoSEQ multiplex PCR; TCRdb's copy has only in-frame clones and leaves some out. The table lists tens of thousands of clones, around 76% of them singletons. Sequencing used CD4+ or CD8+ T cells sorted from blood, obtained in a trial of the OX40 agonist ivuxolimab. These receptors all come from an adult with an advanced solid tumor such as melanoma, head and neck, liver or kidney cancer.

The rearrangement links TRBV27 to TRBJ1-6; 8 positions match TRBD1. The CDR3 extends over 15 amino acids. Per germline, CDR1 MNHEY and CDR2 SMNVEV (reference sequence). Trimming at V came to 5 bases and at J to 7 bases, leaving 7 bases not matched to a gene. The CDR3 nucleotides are TGTGCCAGCAGTAGTGCCGGGACAGGAAATTCACCCCTCCACTTT. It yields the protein CASSSAGTGNSPLHF.

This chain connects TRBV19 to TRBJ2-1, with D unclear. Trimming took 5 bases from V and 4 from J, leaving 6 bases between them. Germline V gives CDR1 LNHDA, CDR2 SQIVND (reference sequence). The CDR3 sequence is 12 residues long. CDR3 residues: CASSPSYNEQFF. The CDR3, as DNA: TGTGCCAGTAGTCCCAGTTACAATGAGCAGTTCTTC.

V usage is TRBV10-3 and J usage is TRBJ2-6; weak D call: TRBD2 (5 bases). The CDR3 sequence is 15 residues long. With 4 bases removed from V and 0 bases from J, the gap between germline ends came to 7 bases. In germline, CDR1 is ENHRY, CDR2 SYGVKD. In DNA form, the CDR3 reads TGTGCCATCAGTGCGGGGATCTCTGGGGCCAACGTCCTGACTTTC. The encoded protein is CAISAGISGANVLTF.

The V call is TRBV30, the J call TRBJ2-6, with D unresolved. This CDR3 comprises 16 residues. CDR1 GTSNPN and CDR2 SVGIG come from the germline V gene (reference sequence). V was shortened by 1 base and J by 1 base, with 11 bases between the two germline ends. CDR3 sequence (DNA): TGTGCCTGGAGTGCCCCTCGGGTATCTGGGGCCAACGTCCTGACTTTC. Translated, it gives CAWSAPRVSGANVLTF.

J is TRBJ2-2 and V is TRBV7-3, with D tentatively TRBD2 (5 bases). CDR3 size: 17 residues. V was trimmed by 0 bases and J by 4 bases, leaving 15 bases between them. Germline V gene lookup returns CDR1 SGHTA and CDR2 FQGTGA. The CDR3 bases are TGTGCCAGCAGCTTAACGGCCACTAGTTTTTTCACCGGGGAGCTGTTTTTT. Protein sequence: CASSLTATSFFTGELFF.

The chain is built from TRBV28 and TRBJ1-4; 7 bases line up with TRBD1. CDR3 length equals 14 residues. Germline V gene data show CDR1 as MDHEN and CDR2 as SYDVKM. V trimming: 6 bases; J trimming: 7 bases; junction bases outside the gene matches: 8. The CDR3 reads CASSLGTDREKLFF. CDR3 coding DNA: TGTGCCAGCAGCCTGGGGACAGACCGTGAAAAACTGTTTTTT.

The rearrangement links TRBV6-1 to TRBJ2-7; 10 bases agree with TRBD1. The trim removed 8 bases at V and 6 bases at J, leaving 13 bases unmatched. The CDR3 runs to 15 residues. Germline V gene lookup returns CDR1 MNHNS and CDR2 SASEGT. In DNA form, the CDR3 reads TGTGCCAGCGATAAATTCGGGACAGGGGTCCTCGAGCAGTACTTC. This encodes CASDKFGTGVLEQYF.

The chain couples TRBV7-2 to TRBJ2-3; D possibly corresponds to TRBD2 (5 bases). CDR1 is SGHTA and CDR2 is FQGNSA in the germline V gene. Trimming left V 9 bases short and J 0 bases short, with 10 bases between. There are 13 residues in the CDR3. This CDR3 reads CASSDYSTDTQYF. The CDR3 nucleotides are TGTGCCAGTAGTGACTACAGCACAGATACGCAGTATTTT. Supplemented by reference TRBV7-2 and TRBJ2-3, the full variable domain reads GAGVSQSPSNKVTEKGKDVELRCDPISGHTALYWYRQSLGQGLEFLIYFQGNSAPDKSGLPSDRFSAERTGGSVSTLTIQRTQQEDSAVYLCASSDYSTDTQYFGPGTRLTVL.

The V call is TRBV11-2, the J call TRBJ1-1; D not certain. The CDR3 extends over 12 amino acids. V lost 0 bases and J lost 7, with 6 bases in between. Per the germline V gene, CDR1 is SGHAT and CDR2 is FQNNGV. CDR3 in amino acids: CASSLELSEAFF. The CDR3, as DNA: TGTGCCAGCAGCTTAGAACTGAGTGAAGCTTTCTTT.

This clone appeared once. CDR3 protein: CASSQGIYEQFF. The CDR3 bases are TGTGCCAGCAGCCAAGGGATTTATGAGCAGTTCTTC. The chain combines TRBV14 with TRBJ2-1; D uncertain. V was shortened by 1 base and J by 8 bases, with 6 bases between the two germline ends. Germline CDR1 and CDR2: SGHDN and FVKESK. The CDR3 sequence is 12 residues long.

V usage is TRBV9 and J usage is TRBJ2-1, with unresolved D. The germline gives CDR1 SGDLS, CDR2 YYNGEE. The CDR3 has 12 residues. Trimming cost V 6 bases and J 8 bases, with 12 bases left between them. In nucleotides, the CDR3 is TGTGCCAGCACCGGTTCTTCAGATGAGCAGTTCTTC. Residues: CASTGSSDEQFF.

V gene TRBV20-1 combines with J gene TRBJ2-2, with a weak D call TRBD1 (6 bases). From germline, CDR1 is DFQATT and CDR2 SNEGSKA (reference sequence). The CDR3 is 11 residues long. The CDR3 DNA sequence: TGCGGCACAGGGAGAGCCGGGGAGCTGTTTTTT. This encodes CGTGRAGELFF.

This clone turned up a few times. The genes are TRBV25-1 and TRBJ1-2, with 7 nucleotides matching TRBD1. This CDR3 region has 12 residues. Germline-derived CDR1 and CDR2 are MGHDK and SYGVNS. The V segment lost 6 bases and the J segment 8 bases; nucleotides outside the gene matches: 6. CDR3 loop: CASSPRGVGYTF. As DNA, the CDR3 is TGTGCCAGCAGCCCCAGGGGGGTGGGCTACACCTTC.

CDR3 in DNA: TGTGCCAGCAGTTTTCTGGGGCATCAGCCCCAGCATTTT. It translates to CASSFLGHQPQHF. The V call is TRBV28, the J call TRBJ1-5; D is possibly TRBD1 (5 bases). V lost 3 bases, J lost 5 bases, and 8 bases lay in between. Per germline, CDR1 MDHEN and CDR2 SYDVKM. The CDR3 runs 13 residues.

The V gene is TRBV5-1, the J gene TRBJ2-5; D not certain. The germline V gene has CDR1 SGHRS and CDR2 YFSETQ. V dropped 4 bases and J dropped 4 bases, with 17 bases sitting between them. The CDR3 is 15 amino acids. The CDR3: CASSLRNGLGETQYF. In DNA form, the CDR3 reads TGCGCCAGCAGCCTACGAAATGGGTTAGGAGAGACCCAGTACTTC.

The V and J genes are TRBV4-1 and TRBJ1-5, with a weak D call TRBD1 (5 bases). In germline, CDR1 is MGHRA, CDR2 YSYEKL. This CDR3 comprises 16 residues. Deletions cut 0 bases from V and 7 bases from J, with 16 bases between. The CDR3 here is CASSQEDRGLWQPQHF. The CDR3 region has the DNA TGCGCCAGCAGCCAAGAGGATCGGGGCCTTTGGCAGCCCCAGCATTTT.

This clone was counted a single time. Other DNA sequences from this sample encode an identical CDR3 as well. The CDR3 DNA sequence: TGTGCCAGTAGTGTCGGGGGGGGCTGGGAGCTGTTTTTT. Translated, it gives CASSVGGGWELFF. The V gene is TRBV19, the J gene TRBJ2-2; 8 bases are shared with TRBD2. Germline lookup yields CDR1 LNHDA and CDR2 SQIVND (reference sequence). The CDR3 consists of 13 residues. The ends lost 5 bases at V and 9 bases at J; junction bases unmatched: 5.

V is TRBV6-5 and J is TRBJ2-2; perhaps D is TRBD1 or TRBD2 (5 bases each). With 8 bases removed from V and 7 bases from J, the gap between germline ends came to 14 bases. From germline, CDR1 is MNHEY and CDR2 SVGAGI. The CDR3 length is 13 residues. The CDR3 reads CASRWGSSGELFF. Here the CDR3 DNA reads TGTGCCAGCCGGTGGGGGAGTAGCGGGGAGCTGTTTTTT.

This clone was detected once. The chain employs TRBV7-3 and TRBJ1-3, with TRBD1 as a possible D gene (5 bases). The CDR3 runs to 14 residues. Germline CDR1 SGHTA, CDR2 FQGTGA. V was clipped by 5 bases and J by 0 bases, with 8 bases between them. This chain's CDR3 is CASSPDNSGNTIYF. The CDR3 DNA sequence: TGTGCCAGCAGCCCGGACAACTCTGGAAACACCATATATTTT.

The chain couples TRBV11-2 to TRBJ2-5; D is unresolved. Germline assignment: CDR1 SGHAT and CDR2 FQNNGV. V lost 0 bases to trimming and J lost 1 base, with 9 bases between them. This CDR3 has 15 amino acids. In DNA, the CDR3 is TGTGCCAGCAGCTTAGATTTAGCAGTCCAAGAGACCCAGTACTTC. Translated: CASSLDLAVQETQYF.

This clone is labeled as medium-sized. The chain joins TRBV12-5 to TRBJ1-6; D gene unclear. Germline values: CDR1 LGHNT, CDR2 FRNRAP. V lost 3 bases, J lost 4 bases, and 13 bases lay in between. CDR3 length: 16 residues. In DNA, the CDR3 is TGTGCTAGTGGTTTTCCACCGGCGGTGTATAATTCACCCCTCCACTTT. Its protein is CASGFPPAVYNSPLHF.

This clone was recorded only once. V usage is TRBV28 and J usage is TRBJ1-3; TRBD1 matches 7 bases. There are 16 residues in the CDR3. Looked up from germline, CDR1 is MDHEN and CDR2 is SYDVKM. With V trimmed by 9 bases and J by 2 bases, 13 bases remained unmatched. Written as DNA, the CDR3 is TGTGCCAGTGACACAACAGGGGATGAGACTGGAAACACCATATATTTT. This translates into CASDTTGDETGNTIYF.

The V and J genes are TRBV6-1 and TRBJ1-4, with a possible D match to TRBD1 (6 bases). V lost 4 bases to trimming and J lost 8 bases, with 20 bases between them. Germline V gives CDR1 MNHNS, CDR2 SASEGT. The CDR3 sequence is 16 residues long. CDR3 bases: TGTGCCAGCAGTGGAACAGGGTTTTGGAGGGACGAAAAACTGTTTTTT. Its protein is CASSGTGFWRDEKLFF.

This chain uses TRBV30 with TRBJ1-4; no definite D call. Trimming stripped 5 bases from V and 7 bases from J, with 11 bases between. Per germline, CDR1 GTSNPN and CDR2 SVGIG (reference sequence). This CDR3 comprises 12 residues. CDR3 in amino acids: CAWAPLGEKLFF. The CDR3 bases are TGTGCCTGGGCCCCGCTGGGTGAAAAACTGTTTTTT. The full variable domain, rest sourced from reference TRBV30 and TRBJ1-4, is SQTIHQWPATLVQPVGSPLSLECTVEGTSNPNLYWYRQAAGRGLQLLFYSVGIGQISSEVPQNLSASRPQDRQFILSSKKLLLSDSGFYLCAWAPLGEKLFFGSGTQLSVL.